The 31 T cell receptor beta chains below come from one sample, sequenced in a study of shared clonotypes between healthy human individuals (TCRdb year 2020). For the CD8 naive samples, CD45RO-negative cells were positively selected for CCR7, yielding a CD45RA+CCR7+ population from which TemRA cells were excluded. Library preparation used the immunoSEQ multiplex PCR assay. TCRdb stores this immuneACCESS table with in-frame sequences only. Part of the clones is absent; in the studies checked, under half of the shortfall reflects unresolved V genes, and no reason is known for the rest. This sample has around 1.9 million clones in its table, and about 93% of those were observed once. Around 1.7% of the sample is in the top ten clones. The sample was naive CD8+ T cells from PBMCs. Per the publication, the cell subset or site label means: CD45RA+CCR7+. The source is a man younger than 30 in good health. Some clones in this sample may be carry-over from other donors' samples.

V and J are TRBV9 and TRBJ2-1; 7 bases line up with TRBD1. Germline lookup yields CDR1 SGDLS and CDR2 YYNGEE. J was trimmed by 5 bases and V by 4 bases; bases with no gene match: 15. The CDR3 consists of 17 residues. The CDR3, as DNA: TGTGCCAGCAGCTCCAGGGGGTTGGGTCCGCTGGACAATGAGCAGTTCTTC. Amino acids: CASSSRGLGPLDNEQFF.

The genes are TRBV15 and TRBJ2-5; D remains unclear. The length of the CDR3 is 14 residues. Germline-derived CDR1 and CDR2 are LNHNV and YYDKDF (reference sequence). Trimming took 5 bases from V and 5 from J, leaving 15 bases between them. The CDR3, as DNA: TGTGCCACCAGCGGGCGCCGCCAAATCGAGACCCAGTACTTC. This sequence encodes CATSGRRQIETQYF.

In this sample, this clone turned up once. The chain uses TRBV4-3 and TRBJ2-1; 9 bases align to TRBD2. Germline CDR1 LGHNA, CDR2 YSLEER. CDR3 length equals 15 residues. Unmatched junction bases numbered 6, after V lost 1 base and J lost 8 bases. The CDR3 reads CASSQGLAGWDEQFF. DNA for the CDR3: TGCGCCAGCAGCCAAGGGCTAGCGGGATGGGATGAGCAGTTCTTC.

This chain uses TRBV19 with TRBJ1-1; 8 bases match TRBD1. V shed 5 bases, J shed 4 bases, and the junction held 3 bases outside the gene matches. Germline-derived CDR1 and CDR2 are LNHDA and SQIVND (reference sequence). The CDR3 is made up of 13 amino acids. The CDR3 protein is CASSFRGLTEAFF. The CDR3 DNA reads TGTGCCAGTAGTTTCAGGGGGCTCACTGAAGCTTTCTTT.

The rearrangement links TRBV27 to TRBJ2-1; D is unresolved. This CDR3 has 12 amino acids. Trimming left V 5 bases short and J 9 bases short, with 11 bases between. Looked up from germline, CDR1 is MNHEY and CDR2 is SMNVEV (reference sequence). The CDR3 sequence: CASSATKGEQFF. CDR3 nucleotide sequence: TGTGCCAGCAGTGCAACAAAGGGTGAGCAGTTCTTC.

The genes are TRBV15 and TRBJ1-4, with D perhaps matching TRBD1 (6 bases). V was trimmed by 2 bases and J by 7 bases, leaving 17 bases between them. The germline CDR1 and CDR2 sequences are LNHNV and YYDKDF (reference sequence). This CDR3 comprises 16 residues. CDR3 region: CATSRTRAGVGEKLFF. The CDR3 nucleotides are TGTGCCACCAGCAGAACACGGGCAGGGGTCGGTGAAAAACTGTTTTTT.

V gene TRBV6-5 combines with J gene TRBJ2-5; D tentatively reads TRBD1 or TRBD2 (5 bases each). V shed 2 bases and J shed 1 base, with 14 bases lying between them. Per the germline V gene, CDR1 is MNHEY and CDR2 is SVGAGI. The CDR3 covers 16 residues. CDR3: CASSYGPGRRQETQYF. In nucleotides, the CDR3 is TGTGCCAGCAGTTACGGCCCGGGACGCCGCCAAGAGACCCAGTACTTC.

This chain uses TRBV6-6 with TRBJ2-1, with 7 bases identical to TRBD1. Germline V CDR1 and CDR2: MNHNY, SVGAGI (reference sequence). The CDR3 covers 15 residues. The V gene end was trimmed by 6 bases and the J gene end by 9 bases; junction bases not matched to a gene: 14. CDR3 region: CASSTKTGRGVEQFF. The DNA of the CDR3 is TGTGCCAGCAGCACCAAGACAGGGCGAGGTGTTGAGCAGTTCTTC.

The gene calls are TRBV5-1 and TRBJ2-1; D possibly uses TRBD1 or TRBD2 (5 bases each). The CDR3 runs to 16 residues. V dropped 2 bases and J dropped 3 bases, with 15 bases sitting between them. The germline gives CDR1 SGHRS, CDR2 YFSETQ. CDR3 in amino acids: CASSFPQGVFYNEQFF. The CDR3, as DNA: TGCGCCAGCAGCTTCCCCCAGGGAGTCTTCTACAATGAGCAGTTCTTC.

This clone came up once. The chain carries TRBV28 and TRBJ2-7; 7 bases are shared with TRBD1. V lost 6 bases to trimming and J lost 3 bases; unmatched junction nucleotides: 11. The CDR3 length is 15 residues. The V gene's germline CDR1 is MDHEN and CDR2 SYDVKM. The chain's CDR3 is CASRVPPPGGYEQYF. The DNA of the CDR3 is TGTGCCAGCAGAGTCCCCCCCCCAGGGGGCTACGAGCAGTACTTC.

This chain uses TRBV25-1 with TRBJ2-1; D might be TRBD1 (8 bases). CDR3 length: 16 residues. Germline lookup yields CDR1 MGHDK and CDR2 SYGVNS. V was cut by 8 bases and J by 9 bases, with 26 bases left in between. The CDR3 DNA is TGTGCCAGCGAGGACCGGGACAGGCTAAGGGGGGGTGAGCAGTTCTTC. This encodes CASEDRDRLRGGEQFF.

Here the CDR3 DNA reads TGTGCCAGTGGACTTCTGAGCTCCTACGAGCAGTACTTC. It translates to CASGLLSSYEQYF. V is TRBV28 and J is TRBJ2-7, with D possibly matching TRBD2 (5 bases). The CDR3 is made up of 13 amino acids. Germline V CDR1 and CDR2: MDHEN, SYDVKM. The germline V and J ends were trimmed by 9 bases and 0 bases, with 12 bases remaining between them.

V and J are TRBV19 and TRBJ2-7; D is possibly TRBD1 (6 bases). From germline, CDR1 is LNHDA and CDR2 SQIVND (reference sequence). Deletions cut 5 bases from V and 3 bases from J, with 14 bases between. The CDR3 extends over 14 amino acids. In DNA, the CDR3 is TGTGCCAGTAGTCCTACCCGGACAGTCTACGAGCAGTACTTC. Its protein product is CASSPTRTVYEQYF.

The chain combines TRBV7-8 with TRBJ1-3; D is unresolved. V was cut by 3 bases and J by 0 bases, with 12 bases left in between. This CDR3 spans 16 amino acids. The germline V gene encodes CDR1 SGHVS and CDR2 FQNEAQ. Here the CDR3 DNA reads TGTGCCAGCAGCTTGGGCGCGCAGAGCTCTGGAAACACCATATATTTT. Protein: CASSLGAQSSGNTIYF. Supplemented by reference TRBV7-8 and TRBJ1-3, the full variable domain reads GAGVSQSPRYKVAKRGQDVALRCDPISGHVSLFWYQQALGQGPEFLTYFQNEAQLDKSGLPSDRFFAERPEGSVSTLKIQRTQQEDSAVYLCASSLGAQSSGNTIYFGEGSWLTVV.

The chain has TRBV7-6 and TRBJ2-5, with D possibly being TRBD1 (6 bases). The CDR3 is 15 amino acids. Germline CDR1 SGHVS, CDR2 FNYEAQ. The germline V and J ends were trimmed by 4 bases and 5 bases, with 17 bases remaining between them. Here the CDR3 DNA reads TGTGCCAGCAGCTCTCGCCAGGGGATGGGGGAGACCCAGTACTTC. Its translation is CASSSRQGMGETQYF.

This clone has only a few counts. CDR3 residues: CASSVSSILSTEAFF. The DNA for the CDR3 is TGTGCCAGCAGCGTATCTTCTATCCTGAGCACTGAAGCTTTCTTT. The chain carries TRBV11-2 and TRBJ1-1; the D is unclear. CDR1 and CDR2 from the germline V gene are SGHAT and FQNNGV. V dropped 5 bases and J dropped 4 bases, with 17 bases sitting between them. CDR3 length: 15 residues.

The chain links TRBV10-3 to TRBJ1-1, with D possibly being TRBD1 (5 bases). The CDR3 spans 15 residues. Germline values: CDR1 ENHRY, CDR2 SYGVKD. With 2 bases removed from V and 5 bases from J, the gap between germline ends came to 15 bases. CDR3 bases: TGTGCCATCAGTGAGAGACTGGGGGAGATAACTGAAGCTTTCTTT. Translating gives CAISERLGEITEAFF.

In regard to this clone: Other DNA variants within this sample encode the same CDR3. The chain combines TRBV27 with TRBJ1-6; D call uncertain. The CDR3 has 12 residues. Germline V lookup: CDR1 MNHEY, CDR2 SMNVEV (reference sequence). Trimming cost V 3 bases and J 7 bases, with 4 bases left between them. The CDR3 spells CASSFANSPLHF. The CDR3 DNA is TGTGCCAGCAGTTTCGCGAATTCACCCCTCCACTTT.

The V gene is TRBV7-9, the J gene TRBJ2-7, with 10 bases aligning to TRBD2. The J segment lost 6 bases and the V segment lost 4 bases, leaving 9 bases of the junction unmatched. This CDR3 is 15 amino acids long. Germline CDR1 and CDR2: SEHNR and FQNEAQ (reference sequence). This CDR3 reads CASSSRGTSAGEQYF. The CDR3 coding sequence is TGTGCCAGCAGCTCTAGGGGGACTAGCGCTGGCGAGCAGTACTTC.

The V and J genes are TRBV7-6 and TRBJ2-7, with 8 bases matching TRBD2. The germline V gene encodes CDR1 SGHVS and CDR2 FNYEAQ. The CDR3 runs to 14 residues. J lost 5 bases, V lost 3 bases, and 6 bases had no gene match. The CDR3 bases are TGTGCCAGCAGCTTGCTAGCGGGCGGCCACGAGCAGTACTTC. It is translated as CASSLLAGGHEQYF.

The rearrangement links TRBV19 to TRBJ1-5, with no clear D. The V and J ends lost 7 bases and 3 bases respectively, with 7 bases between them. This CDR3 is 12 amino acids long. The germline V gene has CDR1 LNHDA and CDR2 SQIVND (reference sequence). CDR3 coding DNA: TGTGCCAGTAATAGGGTCAATCAGCCCCAGCATTTT. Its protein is CASNRVNQPQHF.

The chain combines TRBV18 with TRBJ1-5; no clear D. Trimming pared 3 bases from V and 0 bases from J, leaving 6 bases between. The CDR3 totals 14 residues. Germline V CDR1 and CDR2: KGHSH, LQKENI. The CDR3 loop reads CASSPDVSNQPQHF. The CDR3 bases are TGTGCCAGCTCACCCGACGTTAGCAATCAGCCCCAGCATTTT.

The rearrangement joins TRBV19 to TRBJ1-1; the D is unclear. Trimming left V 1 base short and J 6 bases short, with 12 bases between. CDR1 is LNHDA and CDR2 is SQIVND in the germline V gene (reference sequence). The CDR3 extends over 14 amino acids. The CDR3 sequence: CASSIGLGRAEAFF. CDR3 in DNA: TGTGCCAGTAGTATAGGTCTGGGGAGGGCTGAAGCTTTCTTT.

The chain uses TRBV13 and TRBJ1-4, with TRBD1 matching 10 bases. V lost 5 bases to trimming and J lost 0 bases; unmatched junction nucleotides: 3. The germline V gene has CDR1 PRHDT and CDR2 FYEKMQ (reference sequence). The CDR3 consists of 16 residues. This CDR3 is CASSQGTGATNEKLFF. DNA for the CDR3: TGTGCCAGCAGCCAAGGGACAGGGGCAACTAATGAAAAACTGTTTTTT.

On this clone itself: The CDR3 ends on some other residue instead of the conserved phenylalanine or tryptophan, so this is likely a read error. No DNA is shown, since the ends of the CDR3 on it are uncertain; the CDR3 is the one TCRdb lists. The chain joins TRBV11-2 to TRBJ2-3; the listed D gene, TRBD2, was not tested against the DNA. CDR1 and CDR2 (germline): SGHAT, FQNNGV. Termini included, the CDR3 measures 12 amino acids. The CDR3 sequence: CASSLPTSGPIV.

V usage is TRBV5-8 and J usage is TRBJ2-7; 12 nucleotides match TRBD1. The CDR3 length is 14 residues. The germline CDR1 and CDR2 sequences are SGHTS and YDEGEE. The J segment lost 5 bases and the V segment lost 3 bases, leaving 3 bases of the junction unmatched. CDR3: CASSWGQGADEQYF. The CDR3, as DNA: TGTGCCAGCAGCTGGGGACAGGGGGCTGACGAGCAGTACTTC.

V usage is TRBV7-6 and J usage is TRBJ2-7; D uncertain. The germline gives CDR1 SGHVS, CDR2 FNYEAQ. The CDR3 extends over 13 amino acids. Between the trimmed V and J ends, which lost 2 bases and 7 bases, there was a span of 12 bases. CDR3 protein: CASSLLWSREQYF. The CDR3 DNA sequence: TGTGCCAGCAGCTTATTATGGTCTCGTGAGCAGTACTTC.

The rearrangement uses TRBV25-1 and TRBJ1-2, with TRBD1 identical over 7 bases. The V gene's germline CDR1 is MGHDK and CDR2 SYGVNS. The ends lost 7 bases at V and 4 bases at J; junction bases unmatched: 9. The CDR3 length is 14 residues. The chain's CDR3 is CASTPPTGPYGYTF. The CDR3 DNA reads TGTGCCAGCACCCCGCCGACAGGGCCCTATGGCTACACCTTC.

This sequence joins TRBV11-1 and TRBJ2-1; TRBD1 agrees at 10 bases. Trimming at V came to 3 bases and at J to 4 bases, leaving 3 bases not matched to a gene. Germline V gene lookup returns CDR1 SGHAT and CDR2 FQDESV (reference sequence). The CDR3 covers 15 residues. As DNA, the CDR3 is TGTGCCAGCAGCTTGGACAGGGGGAGGTACAATGAGCAGTTCTTC. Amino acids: CASSLDRGRYNEQFF. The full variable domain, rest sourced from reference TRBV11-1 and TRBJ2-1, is EAEVAQSPRYKITEKSQAVAFWCDPISGHATLYWYRQILGQGPELLVQFQDESVVDDSQLPKDRFSAERLKGVDSTLKIQPAELGDSAMYLCASSLDRGRYNEQFFGPGTRLTVL.

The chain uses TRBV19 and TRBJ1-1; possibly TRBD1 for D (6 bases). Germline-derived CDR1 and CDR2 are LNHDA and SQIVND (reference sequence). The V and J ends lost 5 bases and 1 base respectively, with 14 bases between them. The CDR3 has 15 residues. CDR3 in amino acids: CASSRPATGNTEAFF. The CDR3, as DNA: TGTGCCAGTAGTCGACCCGCGACAGGGAACACTGAAGCTTTCTTT.

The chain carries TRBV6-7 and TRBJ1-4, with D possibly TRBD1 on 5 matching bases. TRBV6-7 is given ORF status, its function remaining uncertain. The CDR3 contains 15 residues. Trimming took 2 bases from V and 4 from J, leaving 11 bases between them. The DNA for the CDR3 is TGTGCCAGCAGTTACCCGCAGGGCCTTAATGAAAAACTGTTTTTT. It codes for CASSYPQGLNEKLFF.